Only one count was recorded for the clone carrying this TCR beta chain. The entry originates in a study of OX40 agonist ivuxolimab in advanced cancers. Across the study: Ivuxolimab doses were 0.01, 0.1, 0.3, 1.5, 3 or 10 mg/kg every 2 weeks.

Assay used: immunoSEQ multiplex PCR; TCRdb lists only in-frame clones, some missing. In the table there are tens of thousands of clones, approximately 94% of which are singletons. The material sequenced was CD4+ or CD8+ T cells sorted from blood, taken in a trial of the OX40 agonist ivuxolimab. The TCR originated in an adult with an advanced solid tumor such as melanoma, head and neck, liver or kidney cancer.

The CDR3 loop reads CASSQDGSSAGELFF. CDR3 DNA sequence: TGCGCCAGCAGCCAAGATGGATCGTCGGCCGGGGAGCTGTTTTTT. The gene calls are TRBV4-3 and TRBJ2-2; D not resolved. The CDR3 runs to 15 residues. Germline V gives CDR1 LGHNA, CDR2 YSLEER. V was trimmed by 0 bases and J by 6 bases, leaving 11 bases between them.